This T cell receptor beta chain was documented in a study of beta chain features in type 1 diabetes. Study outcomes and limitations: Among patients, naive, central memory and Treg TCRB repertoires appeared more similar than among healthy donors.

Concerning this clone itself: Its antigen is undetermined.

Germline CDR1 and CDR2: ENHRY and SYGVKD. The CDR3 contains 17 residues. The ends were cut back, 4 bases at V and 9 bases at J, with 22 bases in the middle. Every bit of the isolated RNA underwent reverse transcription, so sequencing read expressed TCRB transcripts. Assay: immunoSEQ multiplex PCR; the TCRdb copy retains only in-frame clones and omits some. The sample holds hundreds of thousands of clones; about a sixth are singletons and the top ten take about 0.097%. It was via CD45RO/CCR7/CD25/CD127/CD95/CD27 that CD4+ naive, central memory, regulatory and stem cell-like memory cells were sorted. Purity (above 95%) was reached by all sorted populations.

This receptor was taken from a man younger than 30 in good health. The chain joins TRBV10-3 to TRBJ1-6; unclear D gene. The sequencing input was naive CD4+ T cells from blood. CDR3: CAISASANIGGSSPLHF. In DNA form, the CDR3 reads TGTGCCATCAGTGCTTCGGCCAACATAGGTGGGAGTTCACCCCTCCACTTT.